A single sample is the source of the 23 T cell receptor beta chains below, sequenced in a study of blood T cell repertoires in COVID-19. The method was immunoSEQ multiplex PCR; TCRdb's version includes in-frame clones alone and lacks a portion of them. The profile shows some 150,000 clones, 89% of them singletons. The sequencing input was PBMCs or T cells enriched from blood (not recorded which). The source is a young woman who had recovered from COVID-19.

V gene TRBV6-5 combines with J gene TRBJ1-6; D is uncertain. Between the trimmed V and J ends, which lost 0 bases and 7 bases, there was a span of 13 bases. CDR1 and CDR2 from the germline V gene are MNHEY and SVGAGI. CDR3 length: 16 residues. Here the CDR3 DNA reads TGTGCCAGCAGTTACTCCCAAGCCAGGCCGAATTCACCCCTCCACTTT. As protein: CASSYSQARPNSPLHF.

CDR3 sequence reads: CASSSFELGLDEQFF. The CDR3 region has the DNA TGTGCCAGCAGTTCGTTCGAACTAGGGCTTGATGAGCAGTTCTTC. J is TRBJ2-1 and V is TRBV6-2 or TRBV6-3; a possible D gene is TRBD2 (5 bases). The V end was cut by 4 bases, the J end by 8 bases, with 18 bases between. Germline loops: CDR1 MNHEY, CDR2 SVGEGT. This CDR3 has 15 amino acids.

This chain uses TRBV7-3 with TRBJ2-1; the D is unclear. Germline V gene lookup returns CDR1 SGHTA and CDR2 FQGTGA. The CDR3 has 16 amino acids. V gave up 1 base and J gave up 0 bases, with 10 bases separating them. CDR3 residues: CASSLRGVGSYNEQFF. DNA of the CDR3: TGTGCCAGCAGCTTAAGAGGCGTCGGCTCCTACAATGAGCAGTTCTTC.

V is TRBV28 and J is TRBJ1-1, with D perhaps matching TRBD1 (6 bases). The CDR3 spans 12 residues. V shed 6 bases and J shed 7 bases, with 12 bases lying between them. The germline CDR1 and CDR2 sequences are MDHEN and SYDVKM. The CDR3 loop is CASRPDRLEAFF. The CDR3 DNA reads TGTGCCAGCAGACCAGACAGGCTTGAAGCTTTCTTT.

Note on this clone: Other DNA sequences in the sample encode the same CDR3. The rearrangement joins TRBV3-1 (or the pseudogene TRBV3-2) to TRBJ1-6; 7 bases map to TRBD1. Germline values: CDR1 LGHDT, CDR2 YNNKEL (reference sequence). The CDR3 runs to 14 residues. The V and J ends lost 6 bases and 9 bases, in that order; junction bases with no gene match: 8. Here the CDR3 reads CASSHRQGTSPLHF. In nucleotides, the CDR3 is TGTGCCAGCAGTCATCGACAGGGCACTTCACCCCTCCACTTT.

The V and J genes are TRBV2 and TRBJ1-2; D is undetermined. Germline CDR1 is SNHLY and CDR2 is FYNNEI. Trimming pared 4 bases from V and 6 bases from J, leaving 9 bases between. The CDR3 contains 12 residues. CDR3 sequence: CASSVYRDGYTF. CDR3 DNA sequence: TGTGCCAGCAGTGTCTACCGAGATGGCTACACCTTC.

This clone was detected once. The J gene is TRBJ2-5, the V gene TRBV5-1, with D tentatively TRBD2 (7 bases). V lost 4 bases and J lost 5, with 18 bases in between. CDR1 and CDR2 (germline): SGHRS, YFSETQ. This CDR3 contains 15 residues. For the CDR3, the DNA is TGCGCCAGCAGCGAGACTAGCACAAGGGGGGAGACCCAGTACTTC. Its translation is CASSETSTRGETQYF.

The rearrangement links TRBV5-4 to TRBJ1-2, with TRBD1 matching over 7 bases. The V and J ends lost 4 bases and 4 bases, in that order; junction bases with no gene match: 7. Germline V gene lookup returns CDR1 SGHNT and CDR2 YYREEE (reference sequence). This CDR3 spans 14 amino acids. The CDR3 spells CASSATGSSYGYTF. CDR3 coding DNA: TGTGCCAGCAGCGCGACAGGGTCCTCCTATGGCTACACCTTC.

The rearrangement links TRBV7-9 to TRBJ2-7; tentative D call: TRBD2 (6 bases). The CDR3 is 16 residues long. CDR1 and CDR2 (germline): SEHNR, FQNEAQ (reference sequence). The V end was cut by 4 bases, the J end by 3 bases, with 19 bases between. The CDR3 sequence is CASSSISGPIHYEQYF. The CDR3 bases are TGTGCCAGCAGCTCGATAAGCGGGCCGATTCACTACGAGCAGTACTTC.

The chain uses TRBV11-2 and TRBJ1-5; TRBD1 aligns across 9 bases. The CDR3 extends over 13 amino acids. V gave up 1 base and J gave up 10 bases; unmatched junction bases: 2. The germline gives CDR1 SGHAT, CDR2 FQNNGV. CDR3 in amino acids: CASSLGTGVPQHF. The CDR3 bases are TGTGCCAGCAGCTTAGGGACAGGGGTACCCCAGCATTTT. The whole variable domain, filled in from reference TRBV11-2 and TRBJ1-5, reads EAGVAQSPRYKIIEKRQSVAFWCNPISGHATLYWYQQILGQGPKLLIQFQNNGVVDDSQLPKDRFSAERLKGVDSTLKIQPAKLEDSAVYLCASSLGTGVPQHFGDGTRLSIL.

This chain uses TRBV14 with TRBJ2-5; no clear D gene. The germline gives CDR1 SGHDN, CDR2 FVKESK. V lost 1 base to trimming and J lost 3 bases, with 9 bases between them. The CDR3 contains 14 residues. CDR3 nucleotides: TGTGCCAGCAGCCAAGTACCAAGCGAAGAGACCCAGTACTTC. This sequence encodes CASSQVPSEETQYF.

The chain joins TRBV2 to TRBJ2-7; D might be TRBD1 (6 bases). Trimming stripped 0 bases from V and 3 bases from J, with 6 bases between. Per germline, CDR1 SNHLY and CDR2 FYNNEI. The CDR3 runs 13 residues. The CDR3 nucleotides are TGTGCCAGCAGTGAAGCCAGGGGCTACGAGCAGTACTTC. This codes for CASSEARGYEQYF. Full variable domain (outside the CDR3, taken from reference TRBV2 and TRBJ2-7): EPEVTQTPSHQVTQMGQEVILRCVPISNHLYFYWYRQILGQKVEFLVSFYNNEISEKSEIFDDQFSVERPDGSNFTLKIRSTKLEDSAMYFCASSEARGYEQYFGPGTRLTVT.

The chain recombines TRBV7-3 with TRBJ2-3; D may be TRBD2 (6 bases). Germline V gene data show CDR1 as SGHTA and CDR2 as FQGTGA. Trimming pared 5 bases from V and 0 bases from J, leaving 12 bases between. The CDR3 covers 15 residues. This CDR3 is CASSPPGASTDTQYF. The CDR3 DNA reads as TGTGCCAGCAGCCCCCCGGGAGCTAGCACAGATACGCAGTATTTT.

This chain uses TRBV10-2 with TRBJ2-7, with a weak D call TRBD2 (6 bases). CDR1 WSHSY and CDR2 SAAADI come from the germline V gene. Trimming left V 5 bases short and J 0 bases short, with 8 bases between. The CDR3 is 13 residues long. The CDR3 coding sequence is TGCGCCAGCAGTTACGGGAGCTCCTACGAGCAGTACTTC. Its protein product is CASSYGSSYEQYF.

The genes are TRBV2 and TRBJ1-3; no clear D gene. In germline, CDR1 is SNHLY, CDR2 FYNNEI. The CDR3 runs 16 residues. V was clipped by 4 bases and J by 0 bases, with 13 bases between them. Written as DNA, the CDR3 is TGTGCCAGCAGTGGTAACAGTGCCAGCTCTGGAAACACCATATATTTT. This translates into CASSGNSASSGNTIYF.

V is TRBV5-1 and J is TRBJ1-2; D remains ambiguous. Looked up from germline, CDR1 is SGHRS and CDR2 is YFSETQ. The CDR3 sequence is 16 residues long. V lost 0 bases, J lost 4 bases, and 16 bases lay in between. The CDR3 DNA follows: TGCGCCAGCAGCTTGGGGTGGACCCGAAGCGGCTATGGCTACACCTTC. The encoded protein is CASSLGWTRSGYGYTF.

This chain links TRBV5-1 with TRBJ2-7; the D gene is possibly TRBD2 (5 bases). The CDR3 spans 15 residues. Per the germline V gene, CDR1 is SGHRS and CDR2 is YFSETQ. Trimming took off 7 bases at V and 0 bases at J, with 17 bases between the two ends. CDR3 DNA sequence: TGCGCCAGCCACTCCTCGGGCGGGCTCTCCTACGAGCAGTACTTC. Encoded protein: CASHSSGGLSYEQYF.

The V gene is TRBV4-2, the J gene TRBJ2-1; 8 positions match TRBD2. This CDR3 region has 15 residues. The V gene end was trimmed by 4 bases and the J gene end by 3 bases; junction bases not matched to a gene: 5. Germline values: CDR1 LGHNA, CDR2 YNFKEQ. CDR3 DNA sequence: TGTGCCAGCAGCCCAAGACTAGCGCGCTACAATGAGCAGTTCTTC. This translates into CASSPRLARYNEQFF.

CDR3 loop: CASSTGHVNTGELFF. CDR3 sequence (DNA): TGCGCCAGCAGCACGGGACATGTTAACACCGGGGAGCTGTTTTTT. The chain is built from TRBV4-1 and TRBJ2-2; TRBD1 might be the D (6 bases). CDR1 is MGHRA and CDR2 is YSYEKL in the germline V gene. V lost 5 bases and J lost 2, with 12 bases in between. There are 15 residues in the CDR3.

The V and J genes are TRBV4-3 and TRBJ2-7; 7 positions agree with TRBD1. There are 14 residues in the CDR3. CDR1 and CDR2 from the germline V gene are LGHNA and YSLEER. V was pared by 2 bases and J by 3 bases, with 4 bases of the junction left unmatched. CDR3 nucleotides: TGCGCCAGCAGCCAATCGACAGGGCACTACGAGCAGTACTTC. Residues: CASSQSTGHYEQYF.

The V gene is TRBV20-1, the J gene TRBJ2-1; 14 bases match TRBD2. Germline V gives CDR1 DFQATT, CDR2 SNEGSKA (reference sequence). Trimming removed 3 bases from V and 9 bases from J; junction bases left unmatched: 7. The length of the CDR3 is 15 residues. The CDR3 coding sequence is TGCAGTGCTAGTCCGGGACTAGCGGGAGTTGGTGAGCAGTTCTTC. This encodes CSASPGLAGVGEQFF.

The gene calls are TRBV19 and TRBJ2-1; D gene unclear. Deletions cut 3 bases from V and 4 bases from J, with 4 bases between. This CDR3 comprises 12 residues. Germline CDR1 is LNHDA and CDR2 is SQIVND (reference sequence). In DNA, the CDR3 is TGTGCCAGTAGTATCCAGTACAATGAGCAGTTCTTC. The encoded protein is CASSIQYNEQFF.

This clone was recorded a few times. This chain connects TRBV6-6 to TRBJ2-6; D may be TRBD2 (5 bases). The germline V gene has CDR1 MNHNY and CDR2 SVGAGI (reference sequence). The CDR3 totals 15 residues. The V gene lost 5 bases and the J gene lost 4 bases, with 12 bases spanning the gap. The CDR3 reads CASSGELGGANVLTF. DNA of the CDR3: TGTGCCAGCAGTGGGGAGCTAGGAGGGGCCAACGTCCTGACTTTC.